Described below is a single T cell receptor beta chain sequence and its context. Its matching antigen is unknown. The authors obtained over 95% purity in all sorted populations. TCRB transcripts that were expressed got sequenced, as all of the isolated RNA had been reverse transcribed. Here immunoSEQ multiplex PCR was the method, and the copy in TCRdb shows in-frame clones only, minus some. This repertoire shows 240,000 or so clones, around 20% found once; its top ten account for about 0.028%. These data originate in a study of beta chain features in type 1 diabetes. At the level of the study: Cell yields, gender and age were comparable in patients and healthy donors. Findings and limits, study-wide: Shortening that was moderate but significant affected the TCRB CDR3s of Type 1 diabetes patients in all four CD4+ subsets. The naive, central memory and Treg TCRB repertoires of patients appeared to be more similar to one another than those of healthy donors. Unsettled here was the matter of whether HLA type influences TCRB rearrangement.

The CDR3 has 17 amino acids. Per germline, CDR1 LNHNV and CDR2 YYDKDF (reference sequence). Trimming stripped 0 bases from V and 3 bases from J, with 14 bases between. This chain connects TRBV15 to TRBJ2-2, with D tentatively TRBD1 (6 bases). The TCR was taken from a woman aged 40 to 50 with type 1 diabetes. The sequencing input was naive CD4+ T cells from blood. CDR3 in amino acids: CATSRDFLQGYTGELFF. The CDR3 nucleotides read TGTGCCACCAGCAGAGATTTTTTACAGGGATACACCGGGGAGCTGTTTTTT.